The entry below gives a single T cell receptor (beta chain) sequence along with its context. The sample originates from a study of cytomegalovirus exposure and HLA in healthy donors. Sequencing used immunoSEQ multiplex PCR; TCRdb keeps in-frame clones, though not all of them. The sample holds 150,000 to 200,000 clones, 95% to 96% seen once. In germline, CDR1 is MRHNA, CDR2 SNTAGT. The CDR3 covers 14 residues. The source of this sequence is a woman younger than 30 in good health and CMV-seronegative. Sequenced input: PBMCs. The chain links TRBV6-4 to TRBJ1-5; 9 positions match TRBD1. CDR3 sequence reads: CNYRDRASNQPQHF. CDR3 coding DNA: TGTAATTACAGGGACAGGGCGTCCAATCAGCCCCAGCATTTT.